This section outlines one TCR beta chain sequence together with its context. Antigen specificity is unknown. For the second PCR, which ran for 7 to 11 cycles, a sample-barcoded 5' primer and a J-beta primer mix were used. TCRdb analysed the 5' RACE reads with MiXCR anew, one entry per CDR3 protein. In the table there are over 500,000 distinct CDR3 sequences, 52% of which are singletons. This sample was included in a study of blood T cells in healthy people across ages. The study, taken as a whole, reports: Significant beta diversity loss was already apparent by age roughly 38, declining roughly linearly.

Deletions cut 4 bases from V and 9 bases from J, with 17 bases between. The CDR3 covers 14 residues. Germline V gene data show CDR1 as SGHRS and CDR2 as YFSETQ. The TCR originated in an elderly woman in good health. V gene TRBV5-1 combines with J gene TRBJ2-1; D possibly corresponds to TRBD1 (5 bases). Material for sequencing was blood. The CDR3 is CASSPRSGWAEQFF. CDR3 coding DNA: TGCGCCAGCAGCCCCAGGTCAGGGTGGGCTGAGCAGTTCTTC.